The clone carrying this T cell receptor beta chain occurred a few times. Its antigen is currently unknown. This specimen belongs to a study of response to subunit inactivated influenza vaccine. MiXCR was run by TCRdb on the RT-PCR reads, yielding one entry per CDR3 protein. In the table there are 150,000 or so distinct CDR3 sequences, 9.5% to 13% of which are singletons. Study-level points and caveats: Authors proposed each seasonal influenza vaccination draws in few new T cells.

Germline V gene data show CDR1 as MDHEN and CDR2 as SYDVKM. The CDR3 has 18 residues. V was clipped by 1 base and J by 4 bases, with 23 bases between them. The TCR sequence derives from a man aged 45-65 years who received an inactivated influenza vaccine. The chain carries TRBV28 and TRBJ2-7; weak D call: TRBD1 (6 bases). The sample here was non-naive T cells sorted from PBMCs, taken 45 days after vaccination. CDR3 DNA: TGTGCCAGCAGTTTATTCCTAAAAATGGGGGACACCCAATACGAGCAGTACTTC. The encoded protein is CASSLFLKMGDTQYEQYF.